The 16 T cell receptor beta chains given below trace back to one sample, sequenced in a study of CD8+ T cells in alopecia areata. cDNA prepared by RNA extraction and subsequent reverse transcription served as the template for sequencing. Here immunoSEQ multiplex PCR was the method, and the copy in TCRdb shows in-frame clones only, minus some. The repertoire holds more than 85,000 clones, with about 58% as singletons. Treatment meaning: oral pan-JAK inhibitor, 5-10 mg twice daily. The sequencing here drew on CD8+ T cells sorted from blood, taken at week 4, from a patient treated with tofacitinib. Receptors originate from a human donor with alopecia areata.

The rearrangement uses TRBV7-6 and TRBJ2-1, with D possibly matching TRBD1 (6 bases). There are 16 residues in the CDR3. V was shortened by 0 bases and J by 6 bases, with 15 bases between the two germline ends. Germline CDR1 and CDR2: SGHVS and FNYEAQ. CDR3 DNA sequence: TGTGCCAGCAGCTTAGCGGACCAGACAGGAGGCAATGAGCAGTTCTTC. This sequence encodes CASSLADQTGGNEQFF.

This clone was seen more than once but under ten times. This chain connects TRBV29-1 to TRBJ2-1, with D unclear. The germline gives CDR1 SQVTM, CDR2 ANQGSEA. The V end was cut by 6 bases, the J end by 8 bases, with 11 bases between. The CDR3 is 11 amino acids. Here the CDR3 reads CSVVWVDEQFF. DNA for the CDR3: TGCAGCGTCGTGTGGGTCGATGAGCAGTTCTTC.

This clone has a handful of counts. The chain combines TRBV30 with TRBJ2-1; no clear D gene. Trimming removed 6 bases at V and 6 bases at J, with 12 bases between. The CDR3 has 12 amino acids. Germline V gene lookup returns CDR1 GTSNPN and CDR2 SVGIG (reference sequence). The CDR3 region has the DNA TGTGCCTGCCTCCGCTGGGGCAATGAGCAGTTCTTC. Residues: CACLRWGNEQFF.

The rearrangement links TRBV7-2 to TRBJ1-1; the D is unclear. V lost 5 bases and J lost 4, with 20 bases in between. From germline, CDR1 is SGHTA and CDR2 FQGNSA. CDR3 size: 16 residues. The CDR3 DNA reads as TGTGCCAGCAGCCCAACCTCAGGACGGTACGGCACTGAAGCTTTCTTT. Translation gives CASSPTSGRYGTEAFF.

CDR3 coding DNA: TGTGCCAGCAGTTTACTAGCGGGAGAATTTACAGATACGCAGTATTTT. Its protein is CASSLLAGEFTDTQYF. The V call is TRBV27, the J call TRBJ2-3, with 10 bases lining up with TRBD2. This CDR3 is 16 amino acids long. V shed 2 bases, J shed 3 bases, and the junction held 5 bases outside the gene matches. The germline CDR1 and CDR2 sequences are MNHEY and SMNVEV (reference sequence).

The rearrangement links TRBV4-3 to TRBJ2-7; 8 positions agree with TRBD2. The germline V gene has CDR1 LGHNA and CDR2 YSLEER. J gave up 6 bases and V 4 bases, and 11 bases lay outside the gene matches. The CDR3 sequence is 15 residues long. The CDR3 sequence is CASSRGLGDRSEQYF. The CDR3 DNA reads as TGCGCCAGCAGCCGGGGACTAGGCGATCGTAGCGAGCAGTACTTC.

The chain recombines TRBV13 with TRBJ1-6; no clear D gene. The CDR3 extends over 13 amino acids. CDR1 and CDR2 (germline): PRHDT, FYEKMQ (reference sequence). V lost 1 base and J lost 7, with 5 bases in between. CDR3 coding DNA: TGTGCCAGCAGCTTAGATCAGAATTCACCCCTCCACTTT. This codes for CASSLDQNSPLHF.

The chain employs TRBV4-3 and TRBJ2-5, with D perhaps matching TRBD2 (6 bases). The CDR3 contains 15 residues. Trimming took off 0 bases at V and 2 bases at J, with 10 bases between the two ends. CDR1 and CDR2 (germline): LGHNA, YSLEER. The CDR3 nucleotides read TGCGCCAGCAGCCAAGATCCGGGAGAACAAGAGACCCAGTACTTC. It encodes CASSQDPGEQETQYF.

The gene calls are TRBV2 and TRBJ2-1; D is undetermined. V shed 5 bases and J shed 1 base, with 24 bases lying between them. This CDR3 is built from 19 residues. Germline V gene data show CDR1 as SNHLY and CDR2 as FYNNEI. The CDR3 spells CASSMSRSAETSSYNEQFF. The DNA for the CDR3 is TGTGCCAGCAGTATGAGCAGGTCCGCCGAAACCAGTTCCTACAATGAGCAGTTCTTC.

The CDR3 region is CASSVGTGSDQYF. For the CDR3, the DNA is TGTGCCAGCAGCGTAGGGACAGGTAGTGACCAGTATTTT. This sequence joins TRBV9 and TRBJ2-3; 7 bases align to TRBD1. V was pared by 0 bases and J by 12 bases, with 7 bases of the junction left unmatched. The length of the CDR3 is 13 residues. Germline assignment: CDR1 SGDLS and CDR2 YYNGEE.

V is TRBV28 and J is TRBJ2-1, with D maybe TRBD2 (5 bases). Germline V gene data show CDR1 as MDHEN and CDR2 as SYDVKM. This CDR3 contains 16 residues. V dropped 2 bases and J dropped 4 bases, with 15 bases sitting between them. The CDR3 loop is CASSLRGLSLYNEQFF. CDR3 sequence (DNA): TGTGCCAGCAGTTTAAGAGGACTGTCCCTTTACAATGAGCAGTTCTTC.

J is TRBJ2-1 and V is TRBV6-5, with 8 bases aligning to TRBD2. The CDR3 totals 15 residues. The germline V gene has CDR1 MNHEY and CDR2 SVGAGI. The trim removed 6 bases at V and 0 bases at J, leaving 4 bases unmatched. CDR3 protein: CASSILADSYNEQFF. The CDR3 nucleotides read TGTGCCAGCAGCATACTAGCGGACTCCTACAATGAGCAGTTCTTC.

This sequence joins TRBV29-1 and TRBJ1-2, with TRBD1 matching over 9 bases. The germline V gene has CDR1 SQVTM and CDR2 ANQGSEA. The CDR3 extends over 14 amino acids. V gave up 7 bases and J gave up 1 base; unmatched junction bases: 7. The CDR3 coding sequence is TGCAGCGCCGAAGGGGACAGGGATAACTATGGCTACACCTTC. It yields the protein CSAEGDRDNYGYTF.

This clone was seen a handful of times. The genes are TRBV29-1 and TRBJ2-7; D is uncertain. V dropped 4 bases and J dropped 3 bases, with 16 bases sitting between them. The CDR3 has 14 amino acids. Germline V gene sequence: CDR1 SQVTM, CDR2 ANQGSEA. CDR3 sequence: CSVASADLYYEQYF. The CDR3 DNA reads TGCAGCGTTGCAAGTGCGGACCTGTACTACGAGCAGTACTTC.

The rearrangement uses TRBV20-1 and TRBJ2-5; D is ambiguous. Trimming shortened V by 5 bases and J by 6 bases, and 10 bases separated the two germline ends. The germline gives CDR1 DFQATT, CDR2 SNEGSKA (reference sequence). The CDR3 covers 11 residues. CDR3 nucleotide sequence: TGCAGTGCTTTCTCCCGAAAGACCCAGTACTTC. The encoded protein is CSAFSRKTQYF.

The chain uses TRBV19 and TRBJ1-2, with D unresolved. The CDR3 sequence is 12 residues long. Germline-derived CDR1 and CDR2 are LNHDA and SQIVND (reference sequence). V was trimmed by 3 bases and J by 8 bases, leaving 10 bases between them. DNA for the CDR3: TGTGCCAGTAGTATTTGGGGAGACGGCTACACCTTC. It is translated as CASSIWGDGYTF.